This TCR beta chain originates from a study of cytomegalovirus exposure and HLA in healthy donors. Overall study results and limits: Most TCR beta V segments were productive about 87% or about 30% of the time in an earlier analysis.

This CDR3 is 13 amino acids long. Trimming took off 7 bases at V and 0 bases at J, with 7 bases between the two ends. Germline assignment: CDR1 MDHEN and CDR2 SYDVKM. Researchers ran the PCR with 60 Vbeta and 13 Jbeta primers. Here immunoSEQ multiplex PCR was the method, and the copy in TCRdb shows in-frame clones only, minus some. The sample holds tens of thousands of clones, roughly two thirds seen once. Comment on this clone: The antigen is unknown.

The sequencing sample was made of PBMCs. The genes are TRBV28 and TRBJ1-5; no clear D. This receptor was taken from a man aged 55 to 69 in good health and CMV-seropositive. The CDR3 loop reads CASMADSNQPQHF. The CDR3 region has the DNA TGTGCCAGCATGGCGGATAGCAATCAGCCCCAGCATTTT.